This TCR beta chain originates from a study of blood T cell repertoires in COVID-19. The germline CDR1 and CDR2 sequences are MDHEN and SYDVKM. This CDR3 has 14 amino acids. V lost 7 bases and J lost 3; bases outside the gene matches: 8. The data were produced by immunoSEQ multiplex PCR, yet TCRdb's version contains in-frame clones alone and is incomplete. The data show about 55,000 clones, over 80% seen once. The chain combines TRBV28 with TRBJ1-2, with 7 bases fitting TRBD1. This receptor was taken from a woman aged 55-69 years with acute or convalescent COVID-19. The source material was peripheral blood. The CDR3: CASKTGNSYYGYTF. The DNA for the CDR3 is TGTGCCAGCAAGACAGGGAACTCGTACTATGGCTACACCTTC.